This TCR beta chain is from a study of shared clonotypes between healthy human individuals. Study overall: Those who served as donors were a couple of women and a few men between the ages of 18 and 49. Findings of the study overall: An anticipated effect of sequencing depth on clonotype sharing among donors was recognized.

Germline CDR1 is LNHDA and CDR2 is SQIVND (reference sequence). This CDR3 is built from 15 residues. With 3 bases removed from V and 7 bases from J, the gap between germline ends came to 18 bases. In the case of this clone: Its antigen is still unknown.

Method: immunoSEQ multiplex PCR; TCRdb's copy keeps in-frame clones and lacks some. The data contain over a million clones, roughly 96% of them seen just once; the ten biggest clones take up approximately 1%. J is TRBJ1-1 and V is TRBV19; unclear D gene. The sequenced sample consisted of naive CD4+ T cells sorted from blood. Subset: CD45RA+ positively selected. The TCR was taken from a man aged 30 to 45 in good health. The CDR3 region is CASSIVARSVGEAFF. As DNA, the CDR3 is TGTGCCAGTAGTATTGTGGCCAGGTCGGTTGGTGAAGCTTTCTTT.